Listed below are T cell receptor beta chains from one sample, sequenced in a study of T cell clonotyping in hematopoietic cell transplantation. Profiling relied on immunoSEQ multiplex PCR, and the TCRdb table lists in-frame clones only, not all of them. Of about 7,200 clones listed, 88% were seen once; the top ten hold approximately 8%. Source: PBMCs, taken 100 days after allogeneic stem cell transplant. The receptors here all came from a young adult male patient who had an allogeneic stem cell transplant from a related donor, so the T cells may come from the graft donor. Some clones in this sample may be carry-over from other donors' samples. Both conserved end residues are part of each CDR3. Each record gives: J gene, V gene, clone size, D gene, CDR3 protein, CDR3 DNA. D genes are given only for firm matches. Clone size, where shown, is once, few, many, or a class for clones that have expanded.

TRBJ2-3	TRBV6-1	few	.	CASSDWASGSLTPSDF	.
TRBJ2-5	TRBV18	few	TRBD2	CASSPRASGSQETQYF	TGTGCCAGCTCACCACGGGCTAGCGGGAGCCAAGAGACCCAGTACTTC
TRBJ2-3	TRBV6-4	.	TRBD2	CASWTSRGTQYF	TGTGCCAGTTGGACTAGTCGCGGTACGCAGTATTTT
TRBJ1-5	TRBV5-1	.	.	CASSLGQTNQPQHF	TGCGCCAGCAGCTTGGGACAGACCAATCAGCCCCAGCATTTT
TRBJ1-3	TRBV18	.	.	CASSRDPLSGNTIYF	TGTGCCAGCTCTCGGGACCCTCTCTCTGGAAACACCATATATTTT
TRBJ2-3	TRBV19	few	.	CASSNGVVSDTQYF	TGTGCCAGTAGTAACGGGGTTGTATCAGATACGCAGTATTTT
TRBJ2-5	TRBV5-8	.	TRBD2	CASSPWTSGTRETQYF	TGTGCCAGCAGCCCCTGGACTAGCGGAACGAGGGAGACCCAGTACTTC
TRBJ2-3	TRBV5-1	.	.	CASSPPQGDTQYF	TGCGCCAGCAGCCCCCCCCAGGGAGATACGCAGTATTTT
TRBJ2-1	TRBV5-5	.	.	CASSPSHTGSYNEQFF	TGTGCCAGCAGCCCTTCCCATACAGGGTCCTACAATGAGCAGTTCTTC
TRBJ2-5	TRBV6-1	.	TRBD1	CASSQGPTGRETQYF	TGTGCCAGCAGTCAGGGGCCGACAGGGAGAGAGACCCAGTACTTC
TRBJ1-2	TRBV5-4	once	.	CASSLIGGDDGYTF	TGTGCCAGCAGCTTAATTGGGGGTGACGATGGCTACACCTTC
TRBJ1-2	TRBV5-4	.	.	CASTFAQGPEGYTF	TGTGCCAGCACCTTCGCCCAGGGGCCGGAGGGCTACACCTTC
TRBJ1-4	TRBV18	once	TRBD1	CASSPQGQALATNEKLFF	TGTGCCAGCTCACCACAGGGACAGGCTCTTGCAACTAATGAAAAACTGTTTTTT
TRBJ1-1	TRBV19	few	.	CASSRLAGSTEAFF	TGTGCCAGTAGTCGCTTGGCGGGGAGCACTGAAGCTTTCTTT
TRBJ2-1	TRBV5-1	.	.	CASSWGGGQRAYNEQFF	TGCGCCAGCAGCTGGGGAGGTGGCCAGCGGGCCTACAATGAGCAGTTCTTC
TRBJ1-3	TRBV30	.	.	CASKGRGSGNTIYF	TGTGCCTCCAAGGGCCGGGGCTCTGGAAACACCATATATTTT
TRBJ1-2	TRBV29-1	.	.	CSAPSLSGYGYTF	TGCAGCGCCCCCAGCCTCTCGGGTTATGGCTACACCTTC
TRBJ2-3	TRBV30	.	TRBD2	CAWTRLADSSTDTQYF	TGTGCCTGGACGAGACTAGCGGACTCTAGCACAGATACGCAGTATTTT
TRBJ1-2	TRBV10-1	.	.	CASSAGRGYGYTF	TGCGCCAGCAGTGCGGGCAGGGGCTATGGCTACACCTTC
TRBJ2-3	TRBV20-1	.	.	CSAWRTDTQYF	TGCAGTGCTTGGAGGACAGATACGCAGTATTTT
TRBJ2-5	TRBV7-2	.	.	CASSRYSGQGETQYF	TGTGCCAGCAGCCGATATAGCGGCCAGGGAGAGACCCAGTACTTC
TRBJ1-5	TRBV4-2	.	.	CASSQEASAEYQPQHF	TGTGCCAGCAGCCAAGAGGCCTCTGCGGAATATCAGCCCCAGCATTTT